This T cell receptor beta chain appears in the sequencing data of a study of CD8 T cells in ankylosing spondylitis. This CDR3 is built from 15 residues. Germline lookup yields CDR1 SGHRS and CDR2 YFSETQ. V dropped 0 bases and J dropped 3 bases, with 12 bases sitting between them. The TCR beta libraries were generated through quantitative 5'-RACE incorporating molecular barcodes. TCRdb itself ran the 5' RACE reads through MiXCR, one entry per CDR3 protein. Altogether about 140,000 distinct CDR3 sequences are present, roughly 7.7% being singletons, with the ten largest covering 7.3%. Study results and limitations: Characteristic of ankylosing spondylitis blood, it appeared, was a TCR beta motif comprising about 8 highly homologous variants. Within matched ankylosing spondylitis synovial fluid, disease-linked clones were reportedly significantly enriched.

This clonotype was recorded at least ten times. Antigen unknown. What was sequenced was synovial fluid, either unsorted or a sorted T cell fraction (not recorded which). This sequence joins TRBV5-1 and TRBJ1-1; D is perhaps TRBD1 (5 bases). The TCR sequence derives from a male donor with ankylosing spondylitis. Here the CDR3 DNA reads TGCGCCAGCAGCTTGGGGGGGGGTGAAGACACTGAAGCTTTCTTT. Protein: CASSLGGGEDTEAFF.